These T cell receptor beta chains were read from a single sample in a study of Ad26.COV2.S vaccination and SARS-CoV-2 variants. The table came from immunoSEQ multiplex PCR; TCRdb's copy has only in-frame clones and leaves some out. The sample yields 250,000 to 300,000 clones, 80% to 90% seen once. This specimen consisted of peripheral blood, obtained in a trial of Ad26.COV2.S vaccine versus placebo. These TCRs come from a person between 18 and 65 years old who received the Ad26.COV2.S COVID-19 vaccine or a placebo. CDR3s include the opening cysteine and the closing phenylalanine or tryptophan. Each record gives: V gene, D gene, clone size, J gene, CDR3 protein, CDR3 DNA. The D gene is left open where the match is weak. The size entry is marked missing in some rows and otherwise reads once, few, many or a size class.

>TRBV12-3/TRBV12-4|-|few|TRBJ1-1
CASSPLYTEAFF
TGTGCCAGCAGTCCCCTATACACTGAAGCTTTCTTT
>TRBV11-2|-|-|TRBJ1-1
CASSLTAGGWAEAFF
TGTGCCAGCAGCTTAACGGCTGGGGGGTGGGCTGAAGCTTTCTTT
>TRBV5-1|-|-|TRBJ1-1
CASSLRNSQNTEAFF
TGCGCCAGCAGCTTGCGCAACAGTCAGAACACTGAAGCTTTCTTT
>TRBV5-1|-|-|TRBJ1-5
CASSLGTASNQPQHF
TGCGCCAGCAGCTTGGGGACAGCTAGCAATCAGCCCCAGCATTTT
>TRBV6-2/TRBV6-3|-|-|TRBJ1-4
CASSYSGGSGKLFF
TGTGCCAGCAGTTACTCCGGGGGTTCCGGAAAACTGTTTTTT
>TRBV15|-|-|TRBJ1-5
CATSRDYRAEQPQHF
TGTGCCACCAGCAGAGATTACAGGGCGGAACAGCCCCAGCATTTT
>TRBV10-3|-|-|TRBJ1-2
CAISESRAPRGYTF
TGTGCCATCAGTGAGTCGAGAGCCCCGCGTGGCTACACCTTC
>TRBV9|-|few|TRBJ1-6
CASSAQQGLNSPLHF
TGTGCCAGCAGCGCCCAACAGGGCCTCAATTCACCCCTCCACTTT
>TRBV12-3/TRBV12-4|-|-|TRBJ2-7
CASSFLRTRQYF
TGTGCCAGCAGTTTTTTAAGGACACGGCAGTACTTC
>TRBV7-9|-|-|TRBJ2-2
CASSLPPTDAGSTGELFF
TGTGCCAGCAGCTTACCCCCCACCGACGCAGGGAGCACCGGGGAGCTGTTTTTT
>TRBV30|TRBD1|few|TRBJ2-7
CAWSRGQGLEQYF
TGTGCCTGGAGTCGGGGACAGGGCCTCGAGCAGTACTTC
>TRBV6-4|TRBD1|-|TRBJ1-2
CASSDSGDRGGGYTF
TGTGCCAGCAGTGACTCGGGGGACAGGGGAGGAGGCTACACCTTC
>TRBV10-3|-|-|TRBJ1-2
CAISERGSDGYTF
TGTGCCATCAGTGAGCGGGGCTCGGATGGCTACACCTTC
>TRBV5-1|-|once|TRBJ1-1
CASSLDGQAFF
TGCGCCAGCAGCTTGGACGGCCAAGCTTTCTTT
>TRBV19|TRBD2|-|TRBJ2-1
CASSISGRALDEQFF
TGTGCCAGTAGTATTAGCGGGAGGGCCTTGGATGAGCAGTTCTTC
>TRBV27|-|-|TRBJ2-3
CASSLLPPDTQYF
TGTGCCAGCAGTTTACTCCCCCCAGATACGCAGTATTTT
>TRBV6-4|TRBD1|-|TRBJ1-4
CASSKTGGGEKLFF
TGTGCCAGCAGCAAGACAGGGGGAGGAGAAAAACTGTTTTTT
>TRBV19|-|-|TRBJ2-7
CASSINPGRSYEQYF
TGTGCCAGTAGTATCAACCCGGGACGCTCCTACGAGCAGTACTTC
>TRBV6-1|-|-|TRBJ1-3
CASSEALSGNTIYF
TGTGCCAGCAGTGAAGCCCTCTCTGGAAACACCATATATTTT
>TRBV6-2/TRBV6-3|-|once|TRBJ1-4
CASSYPRSGEYGEKLFF
TGTGCCAGCAGTTACCCGCGCTCAGGGGAGTATGGTGAAAAACTGTTTTTT
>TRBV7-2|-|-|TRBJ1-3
CASSPRTLTPGNTIYF
TGTGCCAGCAGCCCACGAACCCTTACTCCTGGAAACACCATATATTTT
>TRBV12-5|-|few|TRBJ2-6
CASGKVTASGANVLTF
TGTGCTAGTGGAAAAGTTACAGCGTCTGGGGCCAACGTCCTGACTTTC
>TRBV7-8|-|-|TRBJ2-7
CASSHPDSAYEQYF
TGTGCCAGCAGCCACCCCGACAGCGCCTACGAGCAGTACTTC
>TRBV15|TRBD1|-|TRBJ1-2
CATSRESGGGNYGYTF
TGTGCCACCAGCAGAGAATCAGGGGGCGGTAACTATGGCTACACCTTC
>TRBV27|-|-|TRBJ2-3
CASSSPTDTQYF
TGTGCCAGCAGTTCCCCCACAGATACGCAGTATTTT
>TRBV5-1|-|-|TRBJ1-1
CASSLSGRNTEAFF
TGCGCCAGCAGCTTGAGCGGCAGAAACACTGAAGCTTTCTTT
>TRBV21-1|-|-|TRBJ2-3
CASSGQGNTDTQYF
TGTGCCAGCAGCGGACAGGGGAACACAGATACGCAGTATTTT
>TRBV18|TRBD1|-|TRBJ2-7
CASSPGDREYEQYF
TGTGCCAGCTCACCCGGGGACAGGGAATACGAGCAGTACTTC
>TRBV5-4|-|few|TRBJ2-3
CASSSQITDTQYF
TGTGCCAGCAGCTCTCAAATAACAGATACGCAGTATTTT
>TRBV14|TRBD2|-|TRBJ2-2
CASSQVAGVITGELFF
TGTGCCAGCAGCCAAGTAGCGGGAGTTATCACCGGGGAGCTGTTTTTT
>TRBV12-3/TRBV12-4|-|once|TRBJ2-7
CASTGQNSYEQYF
TGTGCCAGCACCGGGCAGAACTCCTACGAGCAGTACTTC
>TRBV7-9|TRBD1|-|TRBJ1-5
CASTPTGEGDQPQHF
TGTGCCAGCACGCCGACAGGGGAGGGGGATCAGCCCCAGCATTTT
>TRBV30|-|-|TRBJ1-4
CAWSGQAESATNEKLFF
TGTGCCTGGAGTGGGCAGGCCGAATCCGCAACTAATGAAAAACTGTTTTTT
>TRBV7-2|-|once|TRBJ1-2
CASSLAIYGYTF
TGTGCCAGCAGCTTAGCCATCTATGGCTACACCTTC
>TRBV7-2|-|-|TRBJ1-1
CASSFEGGSFSTEAFF
TGTGCCAGCAGCTTCGAGGGAGGGTCGTTCTCCACTGAAGCTTTCTTT
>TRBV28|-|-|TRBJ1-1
CASGALNTEAFF
TGTGCCAGCGGAGCACTGAACACTGAAGCTTTCTTT
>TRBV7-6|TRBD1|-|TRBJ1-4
CASSPGQGARLDEKLFF
TGTGCCAGCAGCCCGGGACAGGGGGCGCGGTTGGATGAAAAACTGTTTTTT
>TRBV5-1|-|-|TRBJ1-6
CASSPGASGGTPLHF
TGCGCCAGCAGCCCTGGGGCCTCCGGCGGGACACCCCTCCACTTT
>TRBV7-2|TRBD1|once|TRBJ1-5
CASSLTGQGQPQHF
TGTGCCAGCAGCCTAACGGGACAGGGACAGCCCCAGCATTTT
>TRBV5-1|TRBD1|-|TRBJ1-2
CASSLDVQGINYGYTF
TGCGCCAGCAGCTTGGACGTACAGGGGATTAACTATGGCTACACCTTC
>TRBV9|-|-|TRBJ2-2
CASSVGQLTGELFF
TGTGCCAGCAGCGTAGGGCAGCTCACCGGGGAGCTGTTTTTT
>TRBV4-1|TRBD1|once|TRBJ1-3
CASSRNRGQVSGNTIYF
TGCGCCAGCAGCCGGAACCGCGGACAGGTCTCTGGAAACACCATATATTTT
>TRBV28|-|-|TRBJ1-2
CASSFGTEGRSRLHDRTF
TGTGCCAGCAGTTTCGGTACAGAGGGGAGGAGTAGGCTACACGACCGCACCTTC
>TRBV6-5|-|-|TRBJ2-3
CASSPRDRGDTQYF
TGTGCCAGCAGTCCCAGGGACCGAGGGGATACGCAGTATTTT
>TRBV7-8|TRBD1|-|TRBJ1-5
CASSPGGMTGASNQPQHF
TGTGCCAGCAGCCCCGGGGGGATGACAGGGGCAAGCAATCAGCCCCAGCATTTT
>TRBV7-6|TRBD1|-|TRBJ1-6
CASSLLTGPNSPLHF
TGTGCCAGCAGCTTACTGACAGGGCCAAATTCACCCCTCCACTTT
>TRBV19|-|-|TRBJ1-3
CATQYGAEAGNTIYF
TGTGCCACCCAGTACGGTGCCGAGGCTGGAAACACCATATATTTT
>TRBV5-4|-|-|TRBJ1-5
CASRNYRSDSNQPQHF
TGTGCCAGCAGGAACTACAGAAGTGATAGCAATCAGCCCCAGCATTTT
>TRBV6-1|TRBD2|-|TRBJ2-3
CASSEVGGADTQYF
TGTGCCAGCAGTGAAGTTGGGGGGGCAGATACGCAGTATTTT
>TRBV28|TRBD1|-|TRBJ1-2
CASSLGQGYGYTF
TGTGCCAGCAGTCTCGGACAGGGCTATGGCTACACCTTC
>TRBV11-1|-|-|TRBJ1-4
CASSLTQGVRKLFF
TGTGCCAGCAGCTTAACACAGGGTGTTCGAAAACTGTTTTTT
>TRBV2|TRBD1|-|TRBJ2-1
CASSDPAGGSYNEQFF
TGTGCCAGCAGTGACCCCGCAGGGGGCTCCTACAATGAGCAGTTCTTC
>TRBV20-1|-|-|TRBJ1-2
CSARDRGSYTF
TGCAGTGCTAGAGATCGTGGGAGCTACACCTTC
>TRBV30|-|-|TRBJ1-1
CAWNQGSNTEAFF
TGTGCCTGGAACCAGGGCTCAAACACTGAAGCTTTCTTT
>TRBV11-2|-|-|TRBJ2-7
CASSSTGIPYEQYF
TGTGCCAGCAGCTCAACAGGGATCCCCTACGAGCAGTACTTC
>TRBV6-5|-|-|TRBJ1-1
CASNGEQRRALLDFF
TGTGCCAGCAATGGGGAACAACGCAGGGCTCTTTTAGATTTCTTT
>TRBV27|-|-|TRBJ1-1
CASSFPGNTEAFF
TGTGCCAGCAGTTTTCCCGGCAACACTGAAGCTTTCTTT
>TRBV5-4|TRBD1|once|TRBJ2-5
CASRGTGQETQYF
TGTGCCAGCAGGGGGACAGGCCAAGAGACCCAGTACTTC
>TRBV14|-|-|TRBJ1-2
CASSPQREDGYTF
TGTGCCAGCAGCCCCCAGCGGGAAGATGGCTACACCTTC
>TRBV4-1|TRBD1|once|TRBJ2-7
CASSHPDRGGPYEQYF
TGCGCCAGCAGCCACCCGGACAGGGGGGGGCCCTACGAGCAGTACTTC